The present TCR beta chain was sequenced within a study of T cell responses to AZD1222 COVID-19 vaccine. A note on this clone: Its cognate antigen is unknown.

Study-level findings and limits: CD4 TCRs covered the whole spike, strongest at regions 160-218 and 743-854. Epitopes outside B.1.351 and B.1.1.7 mutated regions reportedly drew nearly half of spike TCRs.

Here immunoSEQ multiplex PCR was the method, and the copy in TCRdb shows in-frame clones only, minus some. The repertoire holds 86,000 or so clones, with about 89% as singletons. V was pared by 4 bases and J by 5 bases, with 19 bases of the junction left unmatched. Germline assignment: CDR1 SGHNT and CDR2 YYREEE (reference sequence). The CDR3 has 18 amino acids. The J gene is TRBJ2-3, the V gene TRBV5-4, with TRBD2 matching over 7 bases. The TCR originated in an adult in good health. Sequenced material: peripheral blood, taken on day 0 of MenACWY control vaccination. CDR3: CASSGGGPRRSGKDTQYF. CDR3 nucleotides: TGTGCCAGCAGCGGCGGAGGGCCCCGCAGGAGCGGGAAAGATACGCAGTATTTT. The whole variable domain, remainder taken from reference TRBV5-4 and TRBJ2-3, is ETGVTQSPTHLIKTRGQQVTLRCSSQSGHNTVSWYQQALGQGPQFIFQYYREEENGRGNFPPRFSGLQFPNYSSELNVNALELDDSALYLCASSGGGPRRSGKDTQYFGPGTRLTVL.